Listed below are T cell receptor beta chains from one sample, sequenced in a study of T cell changes during pregnancy in multiple sclerosis. Generated by immunoSEQ multiplex PCR, the TCRdb table keeps only in-frame clones and is missing some. The repertoire holds 55,000 to 70,000 clones, with roughly nine tenths as singletons. Here the sequenced sample was peripheral blood, taken in the first trimester of pregnancy. The source is a female donor in good health, enrolled as a control in a pregnancy study. CDR3s include the opening cysteine and the closing phenylalanine or tryptophan. The order of the fields is V gene, D gene, CDR3 length, clone size, J gene, CDR3 protein, CDR3 DNA. A D gene is named only where the DNA matches it firmly. For some rows the clone size is stated as once, few or many, or as a class when expanded; others skip it.

V gene: TRBV7-9; D gene: TRBD1; CDR3 length: 16; clone size: -; J gene: TRBJ1-2; CDR3 protein: CASSLGERTGTHGYTF; CDR3 DNA: TGTGCCAGCAGCTTAGGAGAAAGGACAGGGACCCATGGCTACACCTTC
V gene: TRBV9; D gene: TRBD1; CDR3 length: 15; clone size: -; J gene: TRBJ1-3; CDR3 protein: CASSHGTDSGNTIYF; CDR3 DNA: TGTGCCAGCAGCCACGGGACAGACTCTGGAAACACCATATATTTT
V gene: TRBV5-4; D gene: TRBD2; CDR3 length: 15; clone size: -; J gene: TRBJ2-1; CDR3 protein: CASRGRGEGYNEQFF; CDR3 DNA: TGTGCCAGCAGAGGGCGGGGGGAGGGATATAATGAGCAGTTCTTC
V gene: TRBV6-4; D gene: TRBD1; CDR3 length: 14; clone size: few; J gene: TRBJ2-1; CDR3 protein: CASKGTGDSNEQFF; CDR3 DNA: TGTGCCAGCAAGGGGACAGGGGATTCCAATGAGCAGTTCTTC
V gene: TRBV27; D gene: TRBD1; CDR3 length: 14; clone size: once; J gene: TRBJ2-1; CDR3 protein: CASSWWDRGDEQFF; CDR3 DNA: TGTGCCAGCAGTTGGTGGGACAGGGGCGATGAGCAGTTCTTC
V gene: TRBV5-1; D gene: TRBD2; CDR3 length: 14; clone size: -; J gene: TRBJ2-1; CDR3 protein: CASSLGTSANEQFF; CDR3 DNA: TGCGCCAGCAGCCTCGGGACTAGCGCAAATGAGCAGTTCTTC
V gene: TRBV14; D gene: -; CDR3 length: 14; clone size: -; J gene: TRBJ2-3; CDR3 protein: CASSQQSFTDTQYF; CDR3 DNA: TGTGCCAGCAGCCAACAGTCGTTCACAGATACGCAGTATTTT
V gene: TRBV6-1; D gene: -; CDR3 length: 12; clone size: -; J gene: TRBJ2-5; CDR3 protein: CASLRDIETQYF; CDR3 DNA: TGTGCCAGCCTCCGGGACATAGAGACCCAGTACTTC
V gene: TRBV4-2; D gene: TRBD2; CDR3 length: 14; clone size: -; J gene: TRBJ2-7; CDR3 protein: CASSQDPLAGEQYF; CDR3 DNA: TGTGCCAGCAGCCAAGATCCCCTAGCGGGCGAGCAGTACTTC
V gene: TRBV10-2; D gene: -; CDR3 length: 20; clone size: -; J gene: TRBJ2-1; CDR3 protein: CASSDPDPGGRPYSYNEQFF; CDR3 DNA: TGCGCCAGCAGTGACCCCGACCCCGGGGGACGACCATACTCCTACAATGAGCAGTTCTTC
V gene: TRBV4-2; D gene: TRBD2; CDR3 length: 15; clone size: -; J gene: TRBJ2-7; CDR3 protein: CASSQGESTSEEQYF; CDR3 DNA: TGTGCCAGCAGCCAAGGAGAGTCGACTAGCGAGGAGCAGTACTTC
V gene: TRBV29-1; D gene: TRBD1; CDR3 length: 12; clone size: -; J gene: TRBJ2-7; CDR3 protein: CSVEDRSYEQYF; CDR3 DNA: TGCAGCGTGGAGGACAGGTCCTACGAGCAGTACTTC
V gene: TRBV4-1; D gene: -; CDR3 length: 15; clone size: -; J gene: TRBJ2-2; CDR3 protein: CASSPPWLRAGELFF; CDR3 DNA: TGCGCCAGCAGCCCCCCCTGGTTGAGGGCCGGGGAGCTGTTTTTT
V gene: TRBV5-4; D gene: -; CDR3 length: 13; clone size: once; J gene: TRBJ2-7; CDR3 protein: CASSSGLPGGQYF; CDR3 DNA: TGTGCCAGCAGCTCGGGACTCCCGGGCGGGCAGTACTTC
V gene: TRBV7-3; D gene: -; CDR3 length: 15; clone size: -; J gene: TRBJ1-2; CDR3 protein: CASSLPGQVNYGYTF; CDR3 DNA: TGTGCCAGCAGCTTACCTGGACAAGTTAACTATGGCTACACCTTC
V gene: TRBV5-1; D gene: -; CDR3 length: 14; clone size: -; J gene: TRBJ2-1; CDR3 protein: CASSLASPHNEQFF; CDR3 DNA: TGCGCCAGCAGCTTGGCCAGTCCACACAATGAGCAGTTCTTC
V gene: TRBV28; D gene: -; CDR3 length: 12; clone size: -; J gene: TRBJ1-2; CDR3 protein: CASSLGSSGYTF; CDR3 DNA: TGTGCCAGCAGTTTAGGCTCTAGTGGCTACACCTTC
V gene: TRBV9; D gene: -; CDR3 length: 15; clone size: -; J gene: TRBJ2-7; CDR3 protein: CASSPSGGGNYEQYF; CDR3 DNA: TGTGCCAGCAGCCCTAGCGGAGGGGGGAACTACGAGCAGTACTTC
V gene: TRBV13; D gene: -; CDR3 length: 15; clone size: -; J gene: TRBJ1-1; CDR3 protein: CASSLPLGANTEAFF; CDR3 DNA: TGTGCCAGCAGCCTCCCGTTGGGGGCCAACACTGAAGCTTTCTTT
V gene: TRBV15; D gene: TRBD1; CDR3 length: 15; clone size: -; J gene: TRBJ2-2; CDR3 protein: CATSIQGVDTGELFF; CDR3 DNA: TGTGCCACCAGCATACAGGGGGTGGACACCGGGGAGCTGTTTTTT
V gene: TRBV18; D gene: -; CDR3 length: 17; clone size: once; J gene: TRBJ1-6; CDR3 protein: CASSPMGQGGVGSPLHF; CDR3 DNA: TGTGCCAGCTCACCTATGGGCCAGGGTGGTGTTGGTTCACCCCTCCACTTT
V gene: TRBV4-2; D gene: TRBD2; CDR3 length: 17; clone size: -; J gene: TRBJ2-2; CDR3 protein: CASSQHRGEINTGELFF; CDR3 DNA: TGTGCCAGCAGCCAACATCGGGGGGAGATTAACACCGGGGAGCTGTTTTTT
V gene: TRBV15; D gene: -; CDR3 length: 15; clone size: -; J gene: TRBJ2-3; CDR3 protein: CATSREGGATDTQYF; CDR3 DNA: TGTGCCACCAGCAGAGAAGGGGGGGCCACAGATACGCAGTATTTT
V gene: TRBV5-5; D gene: TRBD1; CDR3 length: 18; clone size: few; J gene: TRBJ1-3; CDR3 protein: CASSLRQGNLVGGNTIYF; CDR3 DNA: TGTGCCAGCAGCTTGAGACAGGGGAATTTAGTGGGAGGAAACACCATATATTTT
V gene: TRBV28; D gene: -; CDR3 length: 15; clone size: once; J gene: TRBJ2-7; CDR3 protein: CASNLVTPSSYEQYF; CDR3 DNA: TGTGCCAGCAACCTCGTCACCCCGAGCTCCTACGAGCAGTACTTC
V gene: TRBV7-8; D gene: TRBD1; CDR3 length: 15; clone size: -; J gene: TRBJ2-1; CDR3 protein: CASSLRQGVNNEQFF; CDR3 DNA: TGTGCCAGCAGCCTAAGACAGGGGGTGAACAATGAGCAGTTCTTC
V gene: TRBV19; D gene: TRBD1; CDR3 length: 15; clone size: -; J gene: TRBJ1-1; CDR3 protein: CASSIEPTGGTEAFF; CDR3 DNA: TGTGCCAGTAGTATAGAGCCGACAGGGGGAACTGAAGCTTTCTTT
V gene: TRBV7-9; D gene: TRBD2; CDR3 length: 16; clone size: -; J gene: TRBJ2-1; CDR3 protein: CASSLLGSGGSNEQFF; CDR3 DNA: TGTGCCAGCAGCTTACTTGGTAGCGGGGGGTCCAATGAGCAGTTCTTC
V gene: TRBV5-1; D gene: TRBD2; CDR3 length: 15; clone size: -; J gene: TRBJ2-4; CDR3 protein: CASSLGSGGRNIQYF; CDR3 DNA: TGCGCCAGCAGCTTGGGATCGGGGGGGAGAAACATTCAGTACTTC
V gene: TRBV7-6; D gene: -; CDR3 length: 16; clone size: -; J gene: TRBJ2-5; CDR3 protein: CASSPHGTKPQETQYF; CDR3 DNA: TGTGCCAGCAGCCCTCATGGGACAAAGCCCCAAGAGACCCAGTACTTC
V gene: TRBV19; D gene: TRBD2; CDR3 length: 17; clone size: -; J gene: TRBJ2-7; CDR3 protein: CASSIGGAGGRSYEQYF; CDR3 DNA: TGTGCCAGTAGTATAGGCGGAGCGGGAGGCCGCTCCTACGAGCAGTACTTC
V gene: TRBV7-9; D gene: -; CDR3 length: 14; clone size: medium-sized; J gene: TRBJ2-4; CDR3 protein: CASSLVTTKNIQYF; CDR3 DNA: TGTGCCAGCAGCTTAGTGACTACCAAAAACATTCAGTACTTC
V gene: TRBV21-1; D gene: -; CDR3 length: 15; clone size: -; J gene: TRBJ2-1; CDR3 protein: CASSNVAGGPPEQFF; CDR3 DNA: TGTGCCAGCAGCAATGTAGCGGGGGGTCCCCCGGAGCAGTTCTTC
V gene: TRBV7-9; D gene: -; CDR3 length: 15; clone size: -; J gene: TRBJ2-5; CDR3 protein: CASSSRLGSQETQYF; CDR3 DNA: TGTGCCAGCAGCTCCCGCCTGGGCAGCCAAGAGACCCAGTACTTC
V gene: TRBV6-5; D gene: TRBD2; CDR3 length: 14; clone size: -; J gene: TRBJ2-7; CDR3 protein: CASSRAGNSYEQYF; CDR3 DNA: TGTGCCAGCAGCAGAGCGGGAAACTCTTACGAGCAGTACTTC
V gene: TRBV5-1; D gene: TRBD2; CDR3 length: 14; clone size: -; J gene: TRBJ2-1; CDR3 protein: CASSGGLARWEQFF; CDR3 DNA: TGCGCCAGCAGCGGGGGACTAGCCCGATGGGAGCAGTTCTTC
V gene: TRBV28; D gene: -; CDR3 length: 12; clone size: -; J gene: TRBJ1-1; CDR3 protein: CASSLGNTEAFF; CDR3 DNA: TGTGCCAGCAGCCTAGGGAACACTGAAGCTTTCTTT
V gene: TRBV2; D gene: TRBD1; CDR3 length: 15; clone size: -; J gene: TRBJ2-2; CDR3 protein: CASRPRTGDTGELFF; CDR3 DNA: TGTGCCAGCAGGCCCCGGACAGGGGACACCGGGGAGCTGTTTTTT
V gene: TRBV14; D gene: TRBD2; CDR3 length: 20; clone size: -; J gene: TRBJ2-2; CDR3 protein: CASSQQKRGGTSGGTGELFF; CDR3 DNA: TGTGCCAGCAGCCAACAAAAAAGAGGGGGGACTAGCGGGGGGACCGGGGAGCTGTTTTTT
V gene: TRBV5-6; D gene: -; CDR3 length: 13; clone size: -; J gene: TRBJ2-3; CDR3 protein: CASLVGAGDTQYF; CDR3 DNA: TGTGCCAGCCTCGTGGGGGCGGGAGATACGCAGTATTTT
V gene: TRBV27; D gene: TRBD2; CDR3 length: 15; clone size: once; J gene: TRBJ2-3; CDR3 protein: CATGRGVAGGDTQYF; CDR3 DNA: TGTGCCACAGGGAGGGGTGTAGCGGGTGGGGATACGCAGTATTTT
V gene: TRBV5-1; D gene: TRBD2; CDR3 length: 15; clone size: -; J gene: TRBJ2-1; CDR3 protein: CASSWAVTGRDEQFF; CDR3 DNA: TGCGCCAGCAGCTGGGCAGTGACGGGGAGGGATGAGCAGTTCTTC
V gene: TRBV28; D gene: TRBD1; CDR3 length: 16; clone size: -; J gene: TRBJ1-5; CDR3 protein: CASSSFRDRDNQPQHF; CDR3 DNA: TGTGCCAGCAGTTCGTTCCGGGACAGGGACAATCAGCCCCAGCATTTT
V gene: TRBV15; D gene: -; CDR3 length: 14; clone size: once; J gene: TRBJ2-7; CDR3 protein: CATSSRTAFHEQYF; CDR3 DNA: TGTGCCACCAGCAGCCGGACAGCTTTTCACGAGCAGTACTTC
V gene: TRBV28; D gene: TRBD1; CDR3 length: 13; clone size: -; J gene: TRBJ2-5; CDR3 protein: CASSTGTVETQYF; CDR3 DNA: TGTGCCAGCAGCACTGGGACAGTAGAGACCCAGTACTTC
V gene: TRBV27; D gene: -; CDR3 length: 16; clone size: -; J gene: TRBJ1-2; CDR3 protein: CASSPTPDGTNYGYTF; CDR3 DNA: TGTGCCAGCAGTCCTACCCCAGACGGGACTAACTATGGCTACACCTTC
V gene: TRBV2; D gene: -; CDR3 length: 14; clone size: -; J gene: TRBJ1-1; CDR3 protein: CASITQGMGTEAFF; CDR3 DNA: TGTGCCAGCATTACACAGGGAATGGGCACTGAAGCTTTCTTT
V gene: TRBV5-8; D gene: TRBD2; CDR3 length: 15; clone size: -; J gene: TRBJ2-2; CDR3 protein: CASSFRAGGPGELFF; CDR3 DNA: TGTGCCAGCAGCTTTCGAGCGGGAGGCCCCGGGGAGCTGTTTTTT
V gene: TRBV6-5; D gene: TRBD2; CDR3 length: 15; clone size: -; J gene: TRBJ2-1; CDR3 protein: CASSSRTSGNNEQFF; CDR3 DNA: TGTGCCAGCAGTTCCCGGACTAGCGGGAACAATGAGCAGTTCTTC
V gene: TRBV11-2; D gene: -; CDR3 length: 17; clone size: -; J gene: TRBJ2-4; CDR3 protein: CASSLESWGEAGDIQYF; CDR3 DNA: TGTGCCAGCAGCTTAGAGTCGTGGGGAGAAGCGGGTGACATTCAGTACTTC
V gene: TRBV28; D gene: -; CDR3 length: 17; clone size: -; J gene: TRBJ1-5; CDR3 protein: CASSFGARRRIGQPQHF; CDR3 DNA: TGTGCCAGCAGTTTTGGGGCGCGCCGCAGGATAGGGCAGCCCCAGCATTTT
V gene: TRBV11-3; D gene: TRBD1; CDR3 length: 13; clone size: -; J gene: TRBJ1-1; CDR3 protein: CASSLGWDREAFF; CDR3 DNA: TGTGCCAGCAGCTTAGGTTGGGACAGGGAAGCTTTCTTT
V gene: TRBV5-6; D gene: -; CDR3 length: 17; clone size: -; J gene: TRBJ1-5; CDR3 protein: CASSTRQGTYSNQPQHF; CDR3 DNA: TGTGCCAGCAGCACCCGGCAGGGGACCTATTCCAATCAGCCCCAGCATTTT
V gene: TRBV7-9; D gene: TRBD1; CDR3 length: 14; clone size: -; J gene: TRBJ1-3; CDR3 protein: CASSSTGFGNTIYF; CDR3 DNA: TGTGCCAGCAGCTCGACAGGGTTTGGAAACACCATATATTTT